The 5 T cell receptor beta chains below were found in one sample sequenced in a study of neurological immune-mediated disorders (dated by TCRdb to the late 2010s). Library generation was performed with 5' RACE. Sequenced on an Illumina HiSeq 2500. TCRdb redid the processing of the public reads, applying fastp at Q25 and MiXCR, and retained in-frame beta chains. A single entry per CDR3 protein holds the most common genes and DNA from its merged rows. Present in this sample are over 25,000 distinct CDR3 sequences, approximately 12% of which were seen just once. The top ten constitute 7.8% of the sample. What was sequenced was PBMCs. Receptor source: a man in his sixties in good health.

This sequence joins TRBV27 and TRBJ2-1, with 9 nucleotides matching TRBD2. This CDR3 spans 14 amino acids. The V and J ends lost 10 bases and 7 bases, in that order; junction bases with no gene match: 11. Germline V gives CDR1 MNHEY, CDR2 SMNVEV (reference sequence). This chain's CDR3 is CATRGGGVGNEQFF. In nucleotides, the CDR3 is TGTGCCACCCGCGGGGGGGGTGTCGGGAATGAGCAGTTCTTC.

In this sample, this clonotype turned up many times. The chain uses TRBV5-1 and TRBJ2-3; TRBD2 agrees at 11 bases. This CDR3 region has 18 residues. Per the germline V gene, CDR1 is SGHRS and CDR2 is YFSETQ. J lost 2 bases, V lost 0 bases, and 8 bases had no gene match. As DNA, the CDR3 is TGCGCCAGCAGCTTGGAGGGTCGACTAGCGGGATACACAGATACGCAGTATTTT. Encoded protein: CASSLEGRLAGYTDTQYF.

This clonotype was seen many times. The V and J genes are TRBV12-3 or TRBV12-4 and TRBJ2-4; D is undetermined. V shed 6 bases and J shed 9 bases, with 12 bases lying between them. This CDR3 is 12 amino acids long. In DNA form, the CDR3 reads TGTGCCAGCAGCTACATTCAAGGCATTCAGTACTTC. Its translation is CASSYIQGIQYF.

This clonotype was seen at least ten times. J is TRBJ2-7 and V is TRBV20-1; a possible D gene is TRBD2 (6 bases). The V gene lost 8 bases and the J gene lost 0 bases, with 14 bases spanning the gap. Germline-derived CDR1 and CDR2 are DFQATT and SNEGSKA (reference sequence). There are 13 residues in the CDR3. For the CDR3, the DNA is TGCAGTTTCTTCGGGGGAGCCTCCTACGAGCAGTACTTC. Translated, it gives CSFFGGASYEQYF.

This clonotype was recorded at least ten times. The chain couples TRBV11-1 to TRBJ2-5; a possible D gene is TRBD1 (6 bases). The CDR3 is made up of 12 amino acids. CDR1 and CDR2 (germline): SGHAT, FQDESV (reference sequence). Trimming took 3 bases from V and 7 from J, leaving 9 bases between them. Written as DNA, the CDR3 is TGTGCCAGCAGCTTCCCACAGGGGACCCAGTACTTC. Encoded protein: CASSFPQGTQYF.